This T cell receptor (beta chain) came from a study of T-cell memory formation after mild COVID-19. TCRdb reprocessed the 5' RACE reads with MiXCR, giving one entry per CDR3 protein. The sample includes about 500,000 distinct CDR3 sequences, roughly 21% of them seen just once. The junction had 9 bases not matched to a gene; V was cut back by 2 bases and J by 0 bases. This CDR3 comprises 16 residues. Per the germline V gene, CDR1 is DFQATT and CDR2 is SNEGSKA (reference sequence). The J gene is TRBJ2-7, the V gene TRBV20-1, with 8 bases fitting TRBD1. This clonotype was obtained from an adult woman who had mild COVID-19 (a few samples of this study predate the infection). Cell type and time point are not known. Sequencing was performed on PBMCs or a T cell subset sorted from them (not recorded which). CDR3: CSARSRGTGVSYEQYF. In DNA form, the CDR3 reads TGCAGTGCTAGATCTAGGGGGACAGGAGTCTCCTACGAGCAGTACTTC.